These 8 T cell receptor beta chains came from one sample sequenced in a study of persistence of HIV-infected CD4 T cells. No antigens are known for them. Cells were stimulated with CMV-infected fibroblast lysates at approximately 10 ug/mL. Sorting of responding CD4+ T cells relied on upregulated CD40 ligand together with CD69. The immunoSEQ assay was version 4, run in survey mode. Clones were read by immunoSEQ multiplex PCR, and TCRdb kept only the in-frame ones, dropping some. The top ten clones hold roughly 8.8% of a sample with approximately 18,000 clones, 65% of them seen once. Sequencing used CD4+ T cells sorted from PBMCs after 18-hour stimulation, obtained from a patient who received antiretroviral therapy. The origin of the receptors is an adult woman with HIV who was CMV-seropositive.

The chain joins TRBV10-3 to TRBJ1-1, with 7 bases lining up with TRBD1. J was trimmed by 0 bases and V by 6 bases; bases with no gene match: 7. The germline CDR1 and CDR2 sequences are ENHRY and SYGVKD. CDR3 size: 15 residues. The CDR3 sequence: CAIRGAGQMNTEAFF. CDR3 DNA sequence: TGTGCCATCAGGGGTGCGGGACAGATGAACACTGAAGCTTTCTTT.

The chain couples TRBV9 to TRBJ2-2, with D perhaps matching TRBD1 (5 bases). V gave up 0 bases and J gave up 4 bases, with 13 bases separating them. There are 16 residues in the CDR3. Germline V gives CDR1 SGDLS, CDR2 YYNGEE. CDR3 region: CASSVGEGAGTGELFF. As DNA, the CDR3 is TGTGCCAGCAGCGTAGGAGAAGGGGCTGGCACCGGGGAGCTGTTTTTT.

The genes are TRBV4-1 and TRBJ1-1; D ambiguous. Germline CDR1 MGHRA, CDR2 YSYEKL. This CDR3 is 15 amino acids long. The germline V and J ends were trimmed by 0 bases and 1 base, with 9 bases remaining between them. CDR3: CASSQDRVPNTEAFF. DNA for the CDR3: TGCGCCAGCAGCCAAGATAGGGTACCGAACACTGAAGCTTTCTTT.

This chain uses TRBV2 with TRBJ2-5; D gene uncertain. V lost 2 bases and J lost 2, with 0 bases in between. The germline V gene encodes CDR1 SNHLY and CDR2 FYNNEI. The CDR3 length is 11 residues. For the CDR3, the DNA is TGTGCCAGCAGTGAACAAGAGACCCAGTACTTC. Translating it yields CASSEQETQYF.

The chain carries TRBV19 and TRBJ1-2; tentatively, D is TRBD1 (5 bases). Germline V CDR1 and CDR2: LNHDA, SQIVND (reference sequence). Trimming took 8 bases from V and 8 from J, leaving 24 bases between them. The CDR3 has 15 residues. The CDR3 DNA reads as TGTGCCAGTTCCTATTCGGGACCCGCCTCGAGAGGCTACACCTTC. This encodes CASSYSGPASRGYTF.

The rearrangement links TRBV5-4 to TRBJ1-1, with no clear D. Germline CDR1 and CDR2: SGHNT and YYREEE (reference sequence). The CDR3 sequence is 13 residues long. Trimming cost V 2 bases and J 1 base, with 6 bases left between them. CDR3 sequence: CASSLRGNTEAFF. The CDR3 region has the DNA TGTGCCAGCAGCTTAAGAGGGAACACTGAAGCTTTCTTT.

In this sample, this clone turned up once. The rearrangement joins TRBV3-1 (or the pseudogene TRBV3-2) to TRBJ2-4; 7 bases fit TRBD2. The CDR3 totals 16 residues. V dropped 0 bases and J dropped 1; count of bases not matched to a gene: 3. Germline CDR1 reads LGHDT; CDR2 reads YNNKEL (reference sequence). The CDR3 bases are TGTGCCAGCAGCCAAGAGTCGCGGGGGGCCAAAAACATTCAGTACTTC. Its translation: CASSQESRGAKNIQYF.

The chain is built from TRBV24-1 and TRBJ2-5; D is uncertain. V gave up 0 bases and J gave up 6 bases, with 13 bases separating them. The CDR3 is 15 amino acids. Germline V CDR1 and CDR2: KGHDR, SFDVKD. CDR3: CATSDLELLWKTQYF. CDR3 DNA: TGTGCCACCAGTGATTTGGAACTGCTTTGGAAGACCCAGTACTTC.